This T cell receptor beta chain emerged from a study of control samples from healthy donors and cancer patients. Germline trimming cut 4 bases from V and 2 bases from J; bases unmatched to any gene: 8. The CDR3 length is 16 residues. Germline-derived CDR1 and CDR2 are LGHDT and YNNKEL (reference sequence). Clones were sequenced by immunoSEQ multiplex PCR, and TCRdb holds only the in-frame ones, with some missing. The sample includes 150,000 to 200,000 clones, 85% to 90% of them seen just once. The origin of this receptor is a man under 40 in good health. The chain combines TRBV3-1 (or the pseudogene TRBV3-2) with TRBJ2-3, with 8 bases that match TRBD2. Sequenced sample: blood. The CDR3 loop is CASSRRGGIDTDTQYF. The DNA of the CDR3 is TGTGCCAGCAGCCGACGGGGGGGCATAGACACAGATACGCAGTATTTT.